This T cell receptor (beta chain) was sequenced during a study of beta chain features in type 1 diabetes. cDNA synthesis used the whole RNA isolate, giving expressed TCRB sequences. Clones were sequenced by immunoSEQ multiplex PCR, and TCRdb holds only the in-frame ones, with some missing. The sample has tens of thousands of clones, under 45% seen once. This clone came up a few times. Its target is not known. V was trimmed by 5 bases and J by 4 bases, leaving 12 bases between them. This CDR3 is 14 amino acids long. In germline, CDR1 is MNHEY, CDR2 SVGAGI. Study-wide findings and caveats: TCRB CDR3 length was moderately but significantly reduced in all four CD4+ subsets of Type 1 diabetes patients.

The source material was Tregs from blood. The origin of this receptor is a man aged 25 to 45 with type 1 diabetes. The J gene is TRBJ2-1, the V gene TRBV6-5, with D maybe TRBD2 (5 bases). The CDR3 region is CASSPQRSYNEQFF. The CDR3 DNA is TGTGCCAGCAGTCCCCAGCGGAGTTACAATGAGCAGTTCTTC.